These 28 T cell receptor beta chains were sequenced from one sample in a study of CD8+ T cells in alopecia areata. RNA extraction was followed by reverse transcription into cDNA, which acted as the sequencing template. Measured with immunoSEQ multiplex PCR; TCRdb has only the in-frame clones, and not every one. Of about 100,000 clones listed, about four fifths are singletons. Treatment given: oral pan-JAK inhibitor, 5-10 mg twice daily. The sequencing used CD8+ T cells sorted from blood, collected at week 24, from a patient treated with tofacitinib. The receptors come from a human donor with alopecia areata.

CDR3 loop: CASKGRQGPHTDTQYF. CDR3 nucleotides: TGTGCCAGCAAGGGACGACAGGGCCCCCACACAGATACGCAGTATTTT. The gene calls are TRBV7-9 and TRBJ2-3; 7 nucleotides line up with TRBD1. J was trimmed by 2 bases and V by 7 bases; bases with no gene match: 12. The CDR3 consists of 16 residues. CDR1 is SEHNR and CDR2 is FQNEAQ in the germline V gene (reference sequence).

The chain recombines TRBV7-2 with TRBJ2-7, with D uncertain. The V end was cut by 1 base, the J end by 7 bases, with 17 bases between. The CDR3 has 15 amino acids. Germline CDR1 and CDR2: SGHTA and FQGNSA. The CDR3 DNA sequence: TGTGCCAGCAGCTTAGTGACCCTGTCAACGGAAGAGCAGTACTTC. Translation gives CASSLVTLSTEEQYF.

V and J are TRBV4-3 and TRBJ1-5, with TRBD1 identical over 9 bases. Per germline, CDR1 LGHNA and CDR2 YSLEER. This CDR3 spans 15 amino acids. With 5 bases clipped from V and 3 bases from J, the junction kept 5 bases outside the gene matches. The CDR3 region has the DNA TGCGCCAGCAGCATTGACAGGGGGGACAATCAGCCCCAGCATTTT. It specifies CASSIDRGDNQPQHF.

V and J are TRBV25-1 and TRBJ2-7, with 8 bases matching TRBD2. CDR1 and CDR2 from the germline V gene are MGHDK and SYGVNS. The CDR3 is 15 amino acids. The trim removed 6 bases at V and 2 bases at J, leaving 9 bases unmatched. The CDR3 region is CASSRGGRVPYEQYF. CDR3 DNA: TGTGCCAGCAGCCGCGGGGGGAGAGTCCCCTACGAGCAGTACTTC.

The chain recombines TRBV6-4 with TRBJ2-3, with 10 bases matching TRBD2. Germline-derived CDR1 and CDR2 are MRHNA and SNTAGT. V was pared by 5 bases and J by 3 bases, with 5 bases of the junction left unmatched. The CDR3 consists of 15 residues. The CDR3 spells CASSSGGAETDTQYF. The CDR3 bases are TGTGCCAGCAGTAGCGGGGGGGCCGAAACAGATACGCAGTATTTT.

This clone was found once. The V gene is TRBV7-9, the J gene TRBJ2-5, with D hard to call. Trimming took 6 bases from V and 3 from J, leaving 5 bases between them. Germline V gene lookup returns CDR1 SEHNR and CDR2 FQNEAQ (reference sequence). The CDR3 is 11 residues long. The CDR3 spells CASRIEETQYF. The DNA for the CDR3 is TGTGCCAGCAGAATAGAAGAGACCCAGTACTTC.

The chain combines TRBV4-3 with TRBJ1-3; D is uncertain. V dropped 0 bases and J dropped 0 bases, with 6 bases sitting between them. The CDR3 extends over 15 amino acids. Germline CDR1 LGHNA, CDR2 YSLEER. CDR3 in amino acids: CASSQDRFSGNTIYF. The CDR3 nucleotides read TGCGCCAGCAGCCAAGATCGCTTCTCTGGAAACACCATATATTTT.

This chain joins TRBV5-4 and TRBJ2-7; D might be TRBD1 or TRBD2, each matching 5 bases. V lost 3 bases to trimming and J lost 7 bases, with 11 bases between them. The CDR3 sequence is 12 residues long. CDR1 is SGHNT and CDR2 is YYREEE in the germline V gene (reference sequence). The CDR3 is CASSYGGGEQYF. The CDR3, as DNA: TGTGCCAGCAGCTATGGTGGGGGAGAGCAGTACTTC.

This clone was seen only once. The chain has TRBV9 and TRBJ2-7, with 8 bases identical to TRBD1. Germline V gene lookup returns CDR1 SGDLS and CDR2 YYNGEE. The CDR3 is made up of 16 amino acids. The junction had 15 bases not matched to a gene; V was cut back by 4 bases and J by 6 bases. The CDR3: CASSTPETGVVGEQYF. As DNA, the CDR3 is TGTGCCAGCAGCACTCCCGAGACAGGGGTCGTAGGCGAGCAGTACTTC. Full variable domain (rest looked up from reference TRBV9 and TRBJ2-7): DSGVTQTPKHLITATGQRVTLRCSPRSGDLSVYWYQQSLDQGLQFLIQYYNGEERAKGNILERFSAQQFPDLHSELNLSSLELGDSALYFCASSTPETGVVGEQYFGPGTRLTVT.

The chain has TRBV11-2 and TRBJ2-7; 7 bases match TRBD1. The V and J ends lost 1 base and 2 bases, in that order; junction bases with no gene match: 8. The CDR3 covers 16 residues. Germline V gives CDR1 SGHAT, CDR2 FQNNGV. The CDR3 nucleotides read TGTGCCAGCAGCTTAGGAACAGGGGTCGTTACCTACGAGCAGTACTTC. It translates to CASSLGTGVVTYEQYF.

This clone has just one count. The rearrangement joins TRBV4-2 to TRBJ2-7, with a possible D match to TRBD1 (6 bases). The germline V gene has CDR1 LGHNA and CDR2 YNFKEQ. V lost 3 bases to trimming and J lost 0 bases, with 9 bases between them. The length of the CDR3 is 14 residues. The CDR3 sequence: CASSHYRDSYEQYF. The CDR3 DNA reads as TGTGCCAGCAGCCACTACAGGGACTCCTACGAGCAGTACTTC.

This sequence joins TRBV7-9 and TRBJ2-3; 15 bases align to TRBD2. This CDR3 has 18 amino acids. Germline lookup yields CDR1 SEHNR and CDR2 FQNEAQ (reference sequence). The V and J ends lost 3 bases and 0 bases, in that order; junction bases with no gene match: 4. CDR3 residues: CASSFPGLAGGSTDTQYF. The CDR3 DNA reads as TGTGCCAGCAGCTTCCCGGGACTAGCGGGGGGAAGCACAGATACGCAGTATTTT. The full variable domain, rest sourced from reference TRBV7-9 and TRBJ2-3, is DTGVSQNPRHKITKRGQNVTFRCDPISEHNRLYWYRQTLGQGPEFLTYFQNEAQLEKSRLLSDRFSAERPKGSFSTLEIQRTEQGDSAMYLCASSFPGLAGGSTDTQYFGPGTRLTVL.

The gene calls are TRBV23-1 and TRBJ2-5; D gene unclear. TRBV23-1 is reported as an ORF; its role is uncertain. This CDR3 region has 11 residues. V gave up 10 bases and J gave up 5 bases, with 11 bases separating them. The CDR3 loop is CANPGPETQYF. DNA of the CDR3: TGCGCCAACCCTGGTCCTGAGACCCAGTACTTC.

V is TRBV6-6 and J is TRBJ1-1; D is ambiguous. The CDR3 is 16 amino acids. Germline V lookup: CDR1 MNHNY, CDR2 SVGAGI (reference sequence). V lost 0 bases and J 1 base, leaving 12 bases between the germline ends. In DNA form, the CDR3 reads TGTGCCAGCAGTTACTCGAGCGAAGGCCAGAACACTGAAGCTTTCTTT. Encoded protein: CASSYSSEGQNTEAFF.

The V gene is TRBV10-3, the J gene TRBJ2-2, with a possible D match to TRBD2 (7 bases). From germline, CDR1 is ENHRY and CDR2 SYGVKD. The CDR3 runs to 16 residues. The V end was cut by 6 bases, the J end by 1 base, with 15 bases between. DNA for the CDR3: TGTGCCATCAGCGGAGGGGGGGCGATGAACACCGGGGAGCTGTTTTTT. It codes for CAISGGGAMNTGELFF.

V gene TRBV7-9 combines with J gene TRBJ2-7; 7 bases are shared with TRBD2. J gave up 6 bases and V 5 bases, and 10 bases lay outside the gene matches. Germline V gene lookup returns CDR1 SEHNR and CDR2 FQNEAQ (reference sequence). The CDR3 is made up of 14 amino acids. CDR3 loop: CASSLPSSGVEQYF. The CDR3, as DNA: TGTGCCAGCAGCCTACCTTCCAGCGGGGTCGAGCAGTACTTC.

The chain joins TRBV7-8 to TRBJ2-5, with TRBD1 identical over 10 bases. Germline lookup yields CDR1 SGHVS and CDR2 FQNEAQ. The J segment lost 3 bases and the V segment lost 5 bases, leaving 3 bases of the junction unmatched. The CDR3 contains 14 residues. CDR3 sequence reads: CASSLGTGEETQYF. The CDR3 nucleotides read TGTGCCAGCAGCCTAGGGACAGGGGAAGAGACCCAGTACTTC.

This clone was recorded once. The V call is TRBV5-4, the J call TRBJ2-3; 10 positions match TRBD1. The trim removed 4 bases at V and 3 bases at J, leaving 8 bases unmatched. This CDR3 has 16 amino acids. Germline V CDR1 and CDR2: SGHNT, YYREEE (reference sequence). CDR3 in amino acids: CASSRETGGPTDTQYF. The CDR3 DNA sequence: TGTGCCAGCAGCCGCGAGACAGGGGGCCCGACAGATACGCAGTATTTT.

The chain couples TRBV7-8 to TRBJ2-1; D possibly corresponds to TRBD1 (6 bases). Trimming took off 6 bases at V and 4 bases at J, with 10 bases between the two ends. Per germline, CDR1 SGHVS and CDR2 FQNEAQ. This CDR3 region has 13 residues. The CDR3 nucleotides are TGTGCCAGCAGAAGGGACACTTACAATGAGCAGTTCTTC. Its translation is CASRRDTYNEQFF.

Written as DNA, the CDR3 is TGTGCCAGCAGCTTAGCTGGACCGAGTTACCCGTGGTACTTC. Protein: CASSLAGPSYPWYF. The V gene is TRBV7-6, the J gene TRBJ2-5; the D is unclear. This CDR3 is built from 14 residues. Trimming removed 0 bases at V and 13 bases at J, with 18 bases between. Germline assignment: CDR1 SGHVS and CDR2 FNYEAQ.

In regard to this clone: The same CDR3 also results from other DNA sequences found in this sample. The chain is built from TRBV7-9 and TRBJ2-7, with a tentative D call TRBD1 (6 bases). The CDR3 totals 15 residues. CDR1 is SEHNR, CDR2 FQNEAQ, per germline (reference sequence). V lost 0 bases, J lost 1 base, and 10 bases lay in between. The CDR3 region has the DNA TGTGCCAGCAGCTTAGCGCAGGGGCAATCCTACGAGCAGTACTTC. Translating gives CASSLAQGQSYEQYF.

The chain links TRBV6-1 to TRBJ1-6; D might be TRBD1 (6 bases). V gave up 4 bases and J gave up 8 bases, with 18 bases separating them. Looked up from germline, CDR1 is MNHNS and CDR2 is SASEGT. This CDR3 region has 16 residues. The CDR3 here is CASSGRGSGVDSPLHF. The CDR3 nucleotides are TGTGCCAGCAGTGGAAGGGGGTCGGGAGTGGATTCACCCCTCCACTTT.

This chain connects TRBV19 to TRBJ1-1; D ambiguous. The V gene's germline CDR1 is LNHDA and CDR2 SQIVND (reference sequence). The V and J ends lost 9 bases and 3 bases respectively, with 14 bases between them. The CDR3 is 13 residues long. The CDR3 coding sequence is TGTGCCAGCAGCCAGGTTGGGGACACTGAAGCTTTCTTT. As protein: CASSQVGDTEAFF.

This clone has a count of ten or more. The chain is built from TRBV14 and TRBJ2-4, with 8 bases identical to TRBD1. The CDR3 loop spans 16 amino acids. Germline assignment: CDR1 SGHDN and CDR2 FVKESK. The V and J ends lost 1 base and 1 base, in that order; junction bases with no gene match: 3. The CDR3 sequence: CASSQATGGAKNIQYF. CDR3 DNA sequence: TGTGCCAGCAGCCAAGCTACAGGGGGTGCCAAAAACATTCAGTACTTC. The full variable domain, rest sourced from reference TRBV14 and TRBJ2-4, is EAGVTQFPSHSVIEKGQTVTLRCDPISGHDNLYWYRRVMGKEIKFLLHFVKESKQDESGMPNNRFLAERTGGTYSTLKVQPAELEDSGVYFCASSQATGGAKNIQYFGAGTRLSVL.

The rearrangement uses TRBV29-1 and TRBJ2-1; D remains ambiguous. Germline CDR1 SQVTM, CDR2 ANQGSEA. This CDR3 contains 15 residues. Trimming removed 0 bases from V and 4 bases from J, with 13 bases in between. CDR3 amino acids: CSVEDHGSAYNEQFF. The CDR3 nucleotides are TGCAGCGTTGAAGATCACGGCAGCGCATACAATGAGCAGTTCTTC.

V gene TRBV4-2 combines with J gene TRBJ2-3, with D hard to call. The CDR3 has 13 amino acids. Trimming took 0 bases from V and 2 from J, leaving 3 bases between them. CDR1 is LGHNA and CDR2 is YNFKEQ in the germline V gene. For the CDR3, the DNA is TGTGCCAGCAGCCAAGAGCTCACAGATACGCAGTATTTT. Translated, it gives CASSQELTDTQYF.

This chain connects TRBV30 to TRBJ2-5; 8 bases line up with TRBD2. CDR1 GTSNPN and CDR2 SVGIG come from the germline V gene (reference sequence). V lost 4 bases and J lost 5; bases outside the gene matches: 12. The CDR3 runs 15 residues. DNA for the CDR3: TGTGCCTGGACTAAGATGGGACTAGTCGGCGAGACCCAGTACTTC. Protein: CAWTKMGLVGETQYF.

The CDR3 DNA reads TGTGCCAGCAGCGTCGGGGACAGTGTAGGGGAGCAGTTCTTC. This sequence encodes CASSVGDSVGEQFF. The V and J genes are TRBV5-4 and TRBJ2-1; 7 bases agree with TRBD1. Germline CDR1 SGHNT, CDR2 YYREEE (reference sequence). This CDR3 contains 14 residues. J gave up 10 bases and V 4 bases, and 11 bases lay outside the gene matches. Full variable domain (rest looked up from reference TRBV5-4 and TRBJ2-1): ETGVTQSPTHLIKTRGQQVTLRCSSQSGHNTVSWYQQALGQGPQFIFQYYREEENGRGNFPPRFSGLQFPNYSSELNVNALELDDSALYLCASSVGDSVGEQFFGPGTRLTVL.